A single T cell receptor (beta chain) is shown here with its context. Data came from immunoSEQ multiplex PCR; TCRdb stores just in-frame clones and leaves some out. The table records 90,000 to 110,000 clones, about 88% of them present only once. This sample is drawn from a study of cytomegalovirus exposure and HLA in healthy donors. Unmatched junction bases numbered 4, after V lost 7 bases and J lost 1 base. Germline loops: CDR1 SQVTM, CDR2 ANQGSEA. This CDR3 has 13 amino acids. The clonotype was recovered from a woman aged 18-29 years in good health and CMV-seronegative. The material sequenced was PBMCs. The chain links TRBV29-1 to TRBJ2-3, with 8 bases lining up with TRBD2. CDR3: CSADSGGTDTQYF. CDR3 bases: TGCAGCGCAGATAGCGGGGGCACAGATACGCAGTATTTT.